This TCR beta chain was sequenced in a study of T cell changes during pregnancy in multiple sclerosis. This table comes from immunoSEQ multiplex PCR, and its TCRdb copy is limited to in-frame clones, with some not included. The sample lists fewer than 70,000 clones, about 90% occurring once. The count of this clone is one. CDR1 is LNHNV and CDR2 is YYDKDF in the germline V gene (reference sequence). V was clipped by 1 base and J by 6 bases, with 13 bases between them. This CDR3 spans 15 amino acids. This receptor was obtained from a female donor in good health, enrolled as a control in a pregnancy study. Sequencing used peripheral blood, obtained in the second trimester of pregnancy. The genes are TRBV15 and TRBJ1-5, with D tentatively TRBD1 (5 bases). DNA of the CDR3: TGTGCCACCAGCAGAGGGGGGGGACGGGTTCAGCCCCAGCATTTT. Translated, it gives CATSRGGGRVQPQHF. The complete variable domain, with remaining parts taken from reference TRBV15 and TRBJ1-5, reads DAMVIQNPRYQVTQFGKPVTLSCSQTLNHNVMYWYQQKSSQAPKLLFHYYDKDFNNEADTPDNFQSRRPNTSFCFLDIRSPGLGDTAMYLCATSRGGGRVQPQHFGDGTRLSIL.